Below, 32 T cell receptor beta chains from the same sample are listed, as sequenced in a study of CD8 T cells in Susac syndrome. Reverse transcription of about 0.5 to 1 ug RNA used random hexamers. MiXCR was run by TCRdb on the immunoSEQ multiplex PCR reads, yielding one entry per CDR3 protein. This sample yields 95,000 to 150,000 distinct CDR3 sequences, of which 85% to 95% are seen a single time; 0.25% to 0.35% belongs to the top ten. Sequencing was performed on CD8+ T cells from PBMCs. The receptors were sampled from a human donor with multiple sclerosis.

This chain uses TRBV2 with TRBJ2-3; D perhaps matches TRBD2 (6 bases). Germline values: CDR1 SNHLY, CDR2 FYNNEI. With 8 bases removed from V and 1 base from J, the gap between germline ends came to 16 bases. This CDR3 is built from 15 residues. CDR3 loop: CASYGTQDGTDTQYF. As DNA, the CDR3 is TGTGCCAGCTACGGGACTCAAGATGGCACAGATACGCAGTATTTT.

This clonotype was detected a few times. DNA of the CDR3: TGTGCCAGCTCACCAGGGGCTTACAATGAGCAGTTCTTC. Protein sequence: CASSPGAYNEQFF. The rearrangement links TRBV18 to TRBJ2-1; D perhaps matches TRBD1 (5 bases). Germline CDR1 and CDR2: KGHSH and LQKENI. This CDR3 has 13 amino acids. V lost 2 bases to trimming and J lost 4 bases, with 6 bases between them.

J is TRBJ2-4 and V is TRBV7-8; 9 bases fit TRBD1. This CDR3 has 20 residues. From germline, CDR1 is SGHVS and CDR2 FQNEAQ. V trimming: 4 bases; J trimming: 0 bases; junction bases outside the gene matches: 16. CDR3 loop: CASSYTPEKSDRGAKNIQYF. The CDR3 nucleotides are TGTGCCAGCAGCTATACCCCAGAGAAATCGGACAGGGGAGCCAAAAACATTCAGTACTTC. Combining the CDR3 with reference TRBV7-8 and TRBJ2-4 gives the whole variable domain GAGVSQSPRYKVAKRGQDVALRCDPISGHVSLFWYQQALGQGPEFLTYFQNEAQLDKSGLPSDRFFAERPEGSVSTLKIQRTQQEDSAVYLCASSYTPEKSDRGAKNIQYFGAGTRLSVL.

The chain couples TRBV7-9 to TRBJ1-2; 9 bases are a match to TRBD1. CDR3 length equals 15 residues. The germline CDR1 and CDR2 sequences are SEHNR and FQNEAQ (reference sequence). Losses at the gene ends were 4 bases for V and 4 bases for J; bases not matched to a gene: 7. CDR3 coding DNA: TGTGCCAGCAGCTACCGGGACAGGGACTTCTATGGCTACACCTTC. This translates into CASSYRDRDFYGYTF.

The table lists this clonotype with a count of one. The chain couples TRBV7-2 to TRBJ2-3; D uncertain. Trimming stripped 5 bases from V and 3 bases from J, with 9 bases between. The CDR3 runs 13 residues. CDR1 is SGHTA and CDR2 is FQGNSA in the germline V gene. DNA for the CDR3: TGTGCCAGCAGCCCCGTTGGGACAGATACGCAGTATTTT. Encoded protein: CASSPVGTDTQYF.

The chain joins TRBV6-6 to TRBJ2-3, with D possibly being TRBD2 (7 bases). Trimming stripped 10 bases from V and 4 bases from J, with 18 bases between. The CDR3 consists of 14 residues. Germline loops: CDR1 MNHNY, CDR2 SVGAGI (reference sequence). In nucleotides, the CDR3 is TGTGCCACCTCCAACGGGGGGCTCGCAGATACGCAGTATTTT. It is translated as CATSNGGLADTQYF.

The rearrangement uses TRBV27 and TRBJ1-5; a possible D gene is TRBD1 (6 bases). The CDR3 extends over 15 amino acids. CDR1 and CDR2 from the germline V gene are MNHEY and SMNVEV (reference sequence). V was cut by 1 base and J by 0 bases, with 7 bases left in between. In DNA, the CDR3 is TGTGCCAGCAGTTTATTGGGGGCTAGCAATCAGCCCCAGCATTTT. Its protein is CASSLLGASNQPQHF.

This clonotype was counted once. The chain is built from TRBV27 and TRBJ1-5, with D maybe TRBD1 (5 bases). The CDR3 covers 15 residues. With 5 bases removed from V and 3 bases from J, the gap between germline ends came to 14 bases. Germline loops: CDR1 MNHEY, CDR2 SMNVEV (reference sequence). The CDR3: CASSPRGGYNQPQHF. CDR3 nucleotides: TGTGCCAGCAGTCCCCGGGGGGGGTACAATCAGCCCCAGCATTTT.

The rearrangement links TRBV13 to TRBJ2-7; tentative D call: TRBD2 (6 bases). V lost 6 bases and J lost 0, with 18 bases in between. Germline V gene lookup returns CDR1 PRHDT and CDR2 FYEKMQ (reference sequence). The CDR3 has 16 residues. The CDR3 DNA follows: TGTGCCAGCAGTCTCGGGGACTCCTTGCTCTCCTACGAGCAGTACGTC. Encoded protein: CASSLGDSLLSYEQYV.

The rearrangement joins TRBV19 to TRBJ1-1; TRBD1 matches 7 bases. V was clipped by 1 base and J by 0 bases; unmatched bases: 2. The germline V gene encodes CDR1 LNHDA and CDR2 SQIVND (reference sequence). There are 15 residues in the CDR3. The CDR3 coding sequence is TGTGCCAGTAGTATAGCAGGGGGTATGAACACTGAAGCTTTCTTT. Its protein is CASSIAGGMNTEAFF.

This chain uses TRBV11-2 with TRBJ2-2; D is possibly TRBD2 (5 bases). With 0 bases removed from V and 4 bases from J, the gap between germline ends came to 12 bases. The CDR3 length is 16 residues. Germline CDR1 reads SGHAT; CDR2 reads FQNNGV. Written as DNA, the CDR3 is TGTGCCAGCAGCTTAGAATTCGGGATACCCACCGGGGAGCTGTTTTTT. Its translation: CASSLEFGIPTGELFF.

The J gene is TRBJ1-4, the V gene TRBV4-1; D is unclear. CDR3 length: 13 residues. The V gene lost 2 bases and the J gene lost 8 bases, with 9 bases spanning the gap. Germline V CDR1 and CDR2: MGHRA, YSYEKL. CDR3 residues: CASSQRFAEKLFF. CDR3 in DNA: TGCGCCAGCAGCCAACGGTTCGCAGAAAAACTGTTTTTT.

J is TRBJ2-3 and V is TRBV11-2; TRBD2 is a possible D gene (6 bases). The CDR3 consists of 13 residues. Per germline, CDR1 SGHAT and CDR2 FQNNGV. V gave up 3 bases and J gave up 3 bases, with 7 bases separating them. CDR3 in DNA: TGTGCCAGCAGCTTTGGACTAACAGATACGCAGTATTTT. As protein: CASSFGLTDTQYF.

Only one count was recorded for this clonotype. V is TRBV5-1 and J is TRBJ2-2; tentative D call: TRBD1 (5 bases). There are 15 residues in the CDR3. V lost 0 bases and J lost 7, with 13 bases in between. The germline V gene has CDR1 SGHRS and CDR2 YFSETQ. CDR3 in DNA: TGCGCCAGCAGCTTGGGCACAGGCTTTCACGGGGAGCTGTTTTTT. As protein: CASSLGTGFHGELFF.

The rearrangement uses TRBV27 and TRBJ2-7; 7 bases fit TRBD2. The germline V gene encodes CDR1 MNHEY and CDR2 SMNVEV (reference sequence). The length of the CDR3 is 13 residues. Trimming removed 8 bases from V and 5 bases from J; junction bases left unmatched: 9. Written as DNA, the CDR3 is TGTGCCAGCCTATCGGCTAGCGGCGACGAGCAGTACTTC. Translating gives CASLSASGDEQYF.

This clonotype came up once. This chain uses TRBV27 with TRBJ2-3; 9 bases agree with TRBD2. Germline CDR1 MNHEY, CDR2 SMNVEV (reference sequence). With V trimmed by 1 base and J by 2 bases, 7 bases remained unmatched. The CDR3 has 17 amino acids. The CDR3 DNA is TGTGCCAGCAGTTTATGGGAAGCGGGGGGTATCACAGATACGCAGTATTTT. It encodes CASSLWEAGGITDTQYF.

V usage is TRBV19 and J usage is TRBJ1-1; D gene unclear. Trimming cost V 6 bases and J 3 bases, with 5 bases left between them. Looked up from germline, CDR1 is LNHDA and CDR2 is SQIVND (reference sequence). This CDR3 is built from 11 residues. For the CDR3, the DNA is TGTGCCAGTAGGCTCTACACTGAAGCTTTCTTT. It translates to CASRLYTEAFF.

V gene TRBV12-3 or TRBV12-4 combines with J gene TRBJ2-7; no clear D. The CDR3 has 12 residues. With 5 bases removed from V and 6 bases from J, the gap between germline ends came to 11 bases. CDR3: CASSVVIREQYF. The CDR3 nucleotides read TGTGCCAGCAGTGTGGTGATCCGCGAGCAGTACTTC.

The J gene is TRBJ2-2, the V gene TRBV9, with D perhaps being TRBD1 or TRBD2 (5 bases each). Trimming pared 4 bases from V and 5 bases from J, leaving 21 bases between. The CDR3 length is 17 residues. Germline V gene lookup returns CDR1 SGDLS and CDR2 YYNGEE. The DNA of the CDR3 is TGTGCCAGCAGCCACGCCCGGGGCAGCGATAAAACCGGGGAGCTGTTTTTT. The encoded protein is CASSHARGSDKTGELFF.

The chain carries TRBV10-3 and TRBJ2-7; D unclear. The CDR3 covers 12 residues. Germline V CDR1 and CDR2: ENHRY, SYGVKD. Trimming left V 3 bases short and J 4 bases short, with 7 bases between. The CDR3 bases are TGTGCCATCAGTGAAAAAAGTTACGAGCAGTACTTC. Its translation is CAISEKSYEQYF.

CDR3 DNA sequence: TGTGCCAGCAGCCCAAACCGGGGTCCCTACGAGCAGTACTTC. This translates into CASSPNRGPYEQYF. The genes are TRBV3-1 and TRBJ2-7, with D possibly matching TRBD2 (5 bases). The CDR3 length is 14 residues. V shed 4 bases and J shed 2 bases, with 12 bases lying between them. The germline gives CDR1 LGHDT, CDR2 YNNKEL (reference sequence).

The V gene is TRBV4-1, the J gene TRBJ2-3; 12 nucleotides line up with TRBD2. This CDR3 contains 16 residues. Germline CDR1 is MGHRA and CDR2 is YSYEKL. V lost 4 bases and J lost 3; bases outside the gene matches: 5. CDR3 in DNA: TGCGCCAGCAGCCTACCTAGCGGGGGGGGAACAGATACGCAGTATTTT. Its protein is CASSLPSGGGTDTQYF.

The sample holds one count of this clonotype. The chain joins TRBV20-1 to TRBJ2-7, with 7 nucleotides matching TRBD2. The CDR3 length is 15 residues. Germline V CDR1 and CDR2: DFQATT, SNEGSKA (reference sequence). Trimming at V came to 1 base and at J to 6 bases, leaving 12 bases not matched to a gene. CDR3 DNA sequence: TGCAGTGCTAGAGTCTGGGGGAGCCAGCGGGGCGAGCAGTACTTC. As protein: CSARVWGSQRGEQYF.

In DNA, the CDR3 is TGTGCCAGCAGCTTTAGTAGTGAGAGGACTAGCGGGAAGGTCGGGGAGCTGTTTTTT. Translating gives CASSFSSERTSGKVGELFF. This chain links TRBV7-9 with TRBJ2-2, with TRBD2 matching over 12 bases. CDR3 size: 19 residues. CDR1 SEHNR and CDR2 FQNEAQ come from the germline V gene (reference sequence). Unmatched junction bases numbered 15, after V lost 3 bases and J lost 7 bases.

The chain joins TRBV27 to TRBJ2-6, with a tentative D call TRBD1 (5 bases). CDR1 and CDR2 (germline): MNHEY, SMNVEV (reference sequence). The CDR3 consists of 15 residues. V lost 8 bases to trimming and J lost 4 bases, with 15 bases between them. This CDR3 is CASSGRVGGANVLTF. The CDR3, as DNA: TGTGCCAGCTCCGGCAGGGTGGGAGGGGCCAACGTCCTGACTTTC.

The V call is TRBV6-1, the J call TRBJ1-6, with 7 bases aligning to TRBD1. With 6 bases clipped from V and 0 bases from J, the junction kept 5 bases outside the gene matches. In germline, CDR1 is MNHNS, CDR2 SASEGT. The CDR3 loop spans 16 amino acids. In nucleotides, the CDR3 is TGTGCCAGCAGCCGGGACAGAAGCTCCTATAATTCACCCCTCCACTTT. It translates to CASSRDRSSYNSPLHF.

The chain links TRBV6-2 or TRBV6-3 to TRBJ1-5; D remains unclear. The germline gives CDR1 MNHEY, CDR2 SVGEGT. Trimming left V 4 bases short and J 6 bases short, with 16 bases between. The CDR3 contains 15 residues. The CDR3, as DNA: TGTGCCAGCAGTTTGATGGCGGGGTCGGGTCAGCCCCAGCATTTT. It translates to CASSLMAGSGQPQHF.

This chain links TRBV9 with TRBJ2-7; tentatively, D is TRBD1 or TRBD2 (5 bases each). The CDR3 runs 16 residues. V gave up 0 bases and J gave up 6 bases, with 19 bases separating them. Germline lookup yields CDR1 SGDLS and CDR2 YYNGEE. The CDR3 reads CASSVGGSGPAVEQYF. In DNA form, the CDR3 reads TGTGCCAGCAGCGTAGGGGGGTCGGGCCCCGCGGTCGAGCAGTACTTC.

The chain carries TRBV5-4 and TRBJ1-2; no reliable D call. V was cut by 0 bases and J by 3 bases, with 6 bases left in between. The CDR3 covers 13 residues. CDR1 and CDR2 from the germline V gene are SGHNT and YYREEE (reference sequence). As DNA, the CDR3 is TGTGCCAGCAGCTTGGCCGGGGACTATGGCTACACCTTC. This sequence encodes CASSLAGDYGYTF.

The chain is built from TRBV5-1 and TRBJ2-5; D ambiguous. V lost 0 bases, J lost 4 bases, and 10 bases lay in between. The CDR3 sequence is 14 residues long. The germline V gene encodes CDR1 SGHRS and CDR2 YFSETQ. The CDR3 sequence is CASSLESVGETQYF. The CDR3 DNA is TGCGCCAGCAGCTTGGAGAGCGTTGGAGAGACCCAGTACTTC.

The rearrangement links TRBV20-1 to TRBJ2-5; D gene uncertain. The CDR3 extends over 14 amino acids. V was clipped by 0 bases and J by 4 bases, with 12 bases between them. CDR1 DFQATT and CDR2 SNEGSKA come from the germline V gene (reference sequence). The CDR3 sequence: CSAREAQIRETQYF. In DNA form, the CDR3 reads TGCAGTGCTAGAGAGGCACAGATACGAGAGACCCAGTACTTC.

This clonotype has just one count. V is TRBV2 and J is TRBJ2-3; the D gene is possibly TRBD1 (6 bases). Germline V gene lookup returns CDR1 SNHLY and CDR2 FYNNEI. The CDR3 is 17 amino acids. V lost 6 bases to trimming and J lost 1 base, with 20 bases between them. For the CDR3, the DNA is TGTGCCAGCAGAGTTACGGGACACGTGGGACGCACAGATACGCAGTATTTT. Translating gives CASRVTGHVGRTDTQYF.